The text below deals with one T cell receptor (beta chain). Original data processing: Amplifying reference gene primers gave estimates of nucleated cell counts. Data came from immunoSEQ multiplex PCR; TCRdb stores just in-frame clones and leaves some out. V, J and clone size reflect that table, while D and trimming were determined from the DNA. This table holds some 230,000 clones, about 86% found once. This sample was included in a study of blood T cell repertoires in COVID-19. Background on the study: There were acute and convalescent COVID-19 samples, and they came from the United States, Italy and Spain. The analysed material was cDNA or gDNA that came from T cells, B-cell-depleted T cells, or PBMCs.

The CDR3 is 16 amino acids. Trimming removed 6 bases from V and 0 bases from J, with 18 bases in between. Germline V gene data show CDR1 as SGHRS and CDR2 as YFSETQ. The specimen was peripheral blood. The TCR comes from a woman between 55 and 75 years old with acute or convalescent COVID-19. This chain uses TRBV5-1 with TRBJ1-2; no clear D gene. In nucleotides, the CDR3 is TGCGCCAGCACACCTAACCCCAGAGCGGCTAACTATGGCTACACCTTC. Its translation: CASTPNPRAANYGYTF.